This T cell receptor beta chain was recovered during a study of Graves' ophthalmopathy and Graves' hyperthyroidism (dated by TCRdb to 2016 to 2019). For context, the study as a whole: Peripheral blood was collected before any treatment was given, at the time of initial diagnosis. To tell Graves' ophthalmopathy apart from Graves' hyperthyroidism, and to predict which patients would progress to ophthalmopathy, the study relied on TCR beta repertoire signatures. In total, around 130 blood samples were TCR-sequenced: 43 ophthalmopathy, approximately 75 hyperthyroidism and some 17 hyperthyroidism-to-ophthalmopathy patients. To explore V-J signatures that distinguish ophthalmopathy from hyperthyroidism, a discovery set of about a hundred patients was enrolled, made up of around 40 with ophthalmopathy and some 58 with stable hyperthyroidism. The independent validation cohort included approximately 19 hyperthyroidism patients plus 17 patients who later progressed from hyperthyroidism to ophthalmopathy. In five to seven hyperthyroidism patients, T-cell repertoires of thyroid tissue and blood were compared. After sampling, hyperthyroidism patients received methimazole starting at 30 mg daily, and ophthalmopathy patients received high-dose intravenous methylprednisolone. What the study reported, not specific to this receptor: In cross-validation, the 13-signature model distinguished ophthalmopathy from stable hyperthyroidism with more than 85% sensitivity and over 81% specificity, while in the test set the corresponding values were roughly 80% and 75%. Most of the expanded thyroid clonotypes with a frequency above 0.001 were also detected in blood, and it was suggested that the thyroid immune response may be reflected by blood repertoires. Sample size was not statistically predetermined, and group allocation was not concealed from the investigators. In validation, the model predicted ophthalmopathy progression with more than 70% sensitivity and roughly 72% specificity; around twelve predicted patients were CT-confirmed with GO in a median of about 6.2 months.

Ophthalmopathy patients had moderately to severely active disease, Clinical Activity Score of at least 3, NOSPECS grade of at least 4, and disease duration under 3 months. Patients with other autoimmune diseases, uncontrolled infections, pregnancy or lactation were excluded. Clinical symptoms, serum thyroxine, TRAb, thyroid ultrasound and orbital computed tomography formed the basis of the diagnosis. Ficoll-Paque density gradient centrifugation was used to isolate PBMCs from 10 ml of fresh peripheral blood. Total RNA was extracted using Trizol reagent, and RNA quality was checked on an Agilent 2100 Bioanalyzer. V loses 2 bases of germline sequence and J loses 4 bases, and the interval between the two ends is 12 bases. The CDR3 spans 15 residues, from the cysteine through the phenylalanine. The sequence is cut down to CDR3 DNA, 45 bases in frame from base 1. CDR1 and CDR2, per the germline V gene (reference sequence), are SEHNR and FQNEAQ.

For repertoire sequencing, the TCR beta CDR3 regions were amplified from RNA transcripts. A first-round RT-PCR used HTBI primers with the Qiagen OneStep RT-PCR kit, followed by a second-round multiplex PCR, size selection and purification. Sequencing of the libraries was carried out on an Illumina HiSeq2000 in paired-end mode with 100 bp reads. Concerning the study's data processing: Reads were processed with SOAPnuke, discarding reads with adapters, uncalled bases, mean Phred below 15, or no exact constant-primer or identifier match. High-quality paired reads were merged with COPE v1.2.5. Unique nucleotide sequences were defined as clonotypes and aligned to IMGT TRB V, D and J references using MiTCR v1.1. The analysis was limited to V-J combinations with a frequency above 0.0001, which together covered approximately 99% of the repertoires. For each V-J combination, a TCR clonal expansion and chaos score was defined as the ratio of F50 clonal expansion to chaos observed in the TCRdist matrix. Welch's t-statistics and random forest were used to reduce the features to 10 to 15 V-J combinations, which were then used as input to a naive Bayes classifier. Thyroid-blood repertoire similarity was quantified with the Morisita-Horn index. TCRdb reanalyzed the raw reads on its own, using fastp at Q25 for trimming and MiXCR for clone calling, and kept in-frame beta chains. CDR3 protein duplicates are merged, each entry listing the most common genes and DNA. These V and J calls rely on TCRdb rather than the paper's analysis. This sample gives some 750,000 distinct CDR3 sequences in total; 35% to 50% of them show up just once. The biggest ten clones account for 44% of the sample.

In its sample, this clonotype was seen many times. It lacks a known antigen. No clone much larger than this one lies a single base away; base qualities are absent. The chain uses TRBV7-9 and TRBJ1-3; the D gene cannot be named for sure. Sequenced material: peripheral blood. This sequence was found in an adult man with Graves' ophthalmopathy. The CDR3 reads CASSLSTGIGNTIYF. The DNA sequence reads TGTGCCAGCAGCTTATCGACGGGAATAGGAAACACCATATATTTT.